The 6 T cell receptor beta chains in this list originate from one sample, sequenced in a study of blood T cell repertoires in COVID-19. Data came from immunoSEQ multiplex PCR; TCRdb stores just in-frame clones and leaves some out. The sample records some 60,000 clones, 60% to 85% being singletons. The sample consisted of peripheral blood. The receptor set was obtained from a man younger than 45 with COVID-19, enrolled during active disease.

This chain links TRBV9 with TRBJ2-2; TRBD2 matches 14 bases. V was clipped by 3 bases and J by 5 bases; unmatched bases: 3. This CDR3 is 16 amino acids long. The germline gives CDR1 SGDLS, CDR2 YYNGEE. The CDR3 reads CASSETSGRATGELFF. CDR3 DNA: TGTGCCAGCAGCGAGACTAGCGGGAGGGCAACCGGGGAGCTGTTTTTT.

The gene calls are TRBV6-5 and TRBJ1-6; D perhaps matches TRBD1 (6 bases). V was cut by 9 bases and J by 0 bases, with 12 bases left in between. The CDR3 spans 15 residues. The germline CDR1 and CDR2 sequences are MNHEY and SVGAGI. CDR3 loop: CASTTGPSYNSPLHF. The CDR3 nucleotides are TGTGCCAGTACGACAGGTCCCTCCTATAATTCACCCCTCCACTTT.

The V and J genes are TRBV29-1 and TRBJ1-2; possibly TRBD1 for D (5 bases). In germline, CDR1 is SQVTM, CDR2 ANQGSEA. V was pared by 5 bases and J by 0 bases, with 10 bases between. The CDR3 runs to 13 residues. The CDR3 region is CSVLGTSNYGYTF. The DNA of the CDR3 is TGCAGCGTTTTAGGGACTTCTAACTATGGCTACACCTTC.

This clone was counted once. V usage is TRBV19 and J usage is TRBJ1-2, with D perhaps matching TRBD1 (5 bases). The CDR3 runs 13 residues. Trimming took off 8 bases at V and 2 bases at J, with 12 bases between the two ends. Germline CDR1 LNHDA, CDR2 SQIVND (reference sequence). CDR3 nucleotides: TGTGCCAGTGGGGGGACCGCCAACTATGGCTACACCTTC. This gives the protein CASGGTANYGYTF.

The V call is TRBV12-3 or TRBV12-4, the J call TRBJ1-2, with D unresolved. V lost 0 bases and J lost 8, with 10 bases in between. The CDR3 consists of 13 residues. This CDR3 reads CASSLASEGGYTF. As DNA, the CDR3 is TGTGCCAGCAGTTTAGCATCTGAGGGAGGCTACACCTTC.

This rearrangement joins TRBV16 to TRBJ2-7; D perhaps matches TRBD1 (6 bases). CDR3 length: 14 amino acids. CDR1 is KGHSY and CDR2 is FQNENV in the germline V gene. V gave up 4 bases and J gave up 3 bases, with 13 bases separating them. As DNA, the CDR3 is TGTGCCAGCAGCCTCGCCGGGACACTCTACGAGCAGTACTTC. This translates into CASSLAGTLYEQYF. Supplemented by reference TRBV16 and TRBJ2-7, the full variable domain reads GEEVAQTPKHLVRGEGQKAKLYCAPIKGHSYVFWYQQVLKNEFKFLISFQNENVFDETGMPKERFSAKCLPNSPCSLEIQATKLEDSAVYFCASSLAGTLYEQYFGPGTRLTVT.